This T cell receptor (beta chain) was recovered during a study of cytomegalovirus exposure and HLA in healthy donors. This CDR3 is 12 amino acids long. Between the trimmed V and J ends, which lost 1 base and 6 bases, there was a span of 4 bases. CDR1 SEHNR and CDR2 FQNEAQ come from the germline V gene (reference sequence). Both 60 Vbeta primers and 13 Jbeta primers went into the PCR. Repertoires were generated with immunoSEQ multiplex PCR, while TCRdb's copy carries only in-frame clones and drops some. The table has some 140,000 clones, approximately 87% seen once. The TCR sequence derives from a woman between 25 and 40 years old in good health and CMV-seronegative. The rearrangement links TRBV7-9 to TRBJ1-5, with D unclear. Specimen: PBMCs. Here the CDR3 reads CASSLVGQPQHF. In DNA form, the CDR3 reads TGTGCCAGCAGCTTAGTCGGTCAGCCCCAGCATTTT.